The source of this TCR beta chain is a study of Graves' ophthalmopathy and Graves' hyperthyroidism. General study results and limits: Blood shared most expanded thyroid clonotypes above 0.001 frequency.

As for this clonotype: No antigen is known for it.

CDR1 and CDR2 from the germline V gene are ENHRY and SYGVKD. Trimming took 3 bases from V and 9 from J, leaving 18 bases between them. The CDR3 is made up of 15 amino acids. Scientists amplified the TCR beta CDR3 regions from RNA transcripts. HTBI primers primed a first-round RT-PCR, and a second-round multiplex PCR followed. Using its own MiXCR run on the multiplex PCR reads, TCRdb lists one record per CDR3 protein. The table includes approximately 500,000 distinct CDR3 sequences, over 13% detected once. The chain joins TRBV10-3 to TRBJ1-5, with D perhaps matching TRBD1 (5 bases). Input material: blood. The sequence was collected from a woman younger than 45 with Graves' ophthalmopathy. The CDR3 coding sequence is TGTGCCATCAGTGACACTACGCTGCAGAGGGGGCCCCAGCATTTT. Its translation: CAISDTTLQRGPQHF.